The present T cell receptor (beta chain) was sequenced within a study of blood T cell repertoires in COVID-19 (dated by TCRdb to about 2020). Study-wide context: Samples from collaborators originated in the United States, Italy and Spain and spanned both the acute and convalescent phases of COVID-19. The material from the prospective study consisted of cDNA or gDNA derived from T cells, B-cell-depleted T cells, or PBMCs. Deeply sampled blood TCRbeta repertoires from subjects exposed to, actively infected with, or recovered from COVID-19 were included in the dataset. A freely available public database, intended as a resource for researchers studying the immune response to SARS-CoV-2, is where the repertoires were released. Samples were obtained from the ongoing ImmuneRACE study (first 160 participants) and from about 1,300 subjects provided by 6 global collaborators. Sample metadata almost always included a de-identified subject ID, COVID-19 status, age in years and sex. HLA class I and class II types, where available, came from metadata supplied by the sample provider rather than from assay-based typing. What the study reported, not specific to this receptor: How much clinical and demographic metadata was included differed by source and by participant, and the metadata was provided uncurated.

The immunoSEQ Assay, a bias-controlled multiplex PCR, was used to amplify TCRbeta CDR3 regions from genomic DNA. Processing in the source paper ran as follows. The number of nucleated cells in each sample was estimated from the amplification of reference gene primers within the assay. To quantify the absolute abundance of each unique TCRbeta CDR3 rearrangement, sequence reads were collapsed and filtered. For each sample, productive Simpson clonality was calculated as the square root of Simpson's diversity index across productive rearrangements. TCRdb stores this immuneACCESS table with in-frame sequences only. Part of the clones is absent; in the studies checked, under half of the shortfall reflects unresolved V genes, and no reason is known for the rest. Clone size and the V and J calls come from that table; the DNA yielded D and trimming. This sample has 140,000 to 150,000 clones in its table, and approximately 84% of those were observed once. Clones ranked in the top ten supply roughly 2.5% of the sample.

Remarks on this clone: Its antigen is currently not known. Base qualities are not at hand, and no much larger clone is one base apart.

Spanning cysteine to phenylalanine, the CDR3 consists of 14 amino acids. Of all the DNA, just the CDR3 is kept, 42 bases in frame from base 1. Germline trimming amounts to 3 bases on V and 5 bases on J, with 5 as the count of junction bases outside the gene matches. Sequences LNHDA (CDR1) and SQIVND (CDR2) are obtained from the germline V gene (reference sequence). Whole blood was collected in K2EDTA tubes by collaborating institutions according to the institutions' own protocols. For TCRbeta analysis, collaborator samples were shipped as frozen whole blood, as isolated PBMCs, or as DNA extracted from either sample type.

This sequence was found in a human donor with acute or convalescent COVID-19. The donor label of this sample is uncertain. The sequenced sample was peripheral blood. The sequence is built from TRBV19 and TRBJ2-5, with 8 bases matching TRBD1. The CDR3 loop reads CASSITRGRETQYF. The bases read TGTGCCAGTAGTATTACCAGGGGGCGTGAGACCCAGTACTTC.